A few counts support the clone carrying this T cell receptor beta chain. Its antigen is as yet unknown. This sample was taken from a study of relationships among human T cell subsets. Subset-specific monoclonal antibody beads were used to isolate T cell subsets. These activated T cells are CD45RA-RO-CD69+, selected by anti-CD69 microbeads. Findings of the study overall: Clones with over 100 reads held over 60% of CD8+ cytotoxic sequences.

TCR alpha and beta CDR3s were amplified from mRNA by semiquantitative ARM-PCR. In ARM-PCR, communal superprimers followed tagged nested gene-specific primers for exponential amplification. In TCRdb, the multiplex PCR reads were re-called with MiXCR into one record per CDR3 protein. The data show a few thousand distinct CDR3 sequences, 40% to 50% seen once. Sequencing was carried out using activated T cells sorted from blood. Subset: CD45RA-RO-CD69+ activated T cells. This sequence was found in a man aged 35 to 55 in good health.

The CDR3 sequence: CSVEDTSPDTQYF. The CDR3 coding sequence is TGCAGCGTTGAAGATACTAGCCCAGATACGCAGTATTTT. The chain carries TRBV29-1 and TRBJ2-3; D is possibly TRBD2 (6 bases). Germline values: CDR1 SQVTM, CDR2 ANQGSEA. The V gene lost 0 bases and the J gene lost 4 bases, with 8 bases spanning the gap. This CDR3 is 13 amino acids long.